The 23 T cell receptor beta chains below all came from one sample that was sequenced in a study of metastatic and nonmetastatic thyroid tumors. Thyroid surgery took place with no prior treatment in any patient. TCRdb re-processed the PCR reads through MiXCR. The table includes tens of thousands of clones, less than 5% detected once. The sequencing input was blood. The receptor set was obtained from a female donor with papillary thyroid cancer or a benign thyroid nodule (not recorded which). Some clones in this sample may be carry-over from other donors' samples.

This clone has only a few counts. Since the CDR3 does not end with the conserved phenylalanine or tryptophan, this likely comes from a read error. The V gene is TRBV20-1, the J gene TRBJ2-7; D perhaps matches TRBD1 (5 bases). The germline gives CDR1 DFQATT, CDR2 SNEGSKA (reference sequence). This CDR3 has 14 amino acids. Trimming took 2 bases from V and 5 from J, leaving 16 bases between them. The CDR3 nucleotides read TGCAGTGCTAGAAATCCCGGACAACCAGACGAGCAGTACTGC. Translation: CSARNPGQPDEQYC.

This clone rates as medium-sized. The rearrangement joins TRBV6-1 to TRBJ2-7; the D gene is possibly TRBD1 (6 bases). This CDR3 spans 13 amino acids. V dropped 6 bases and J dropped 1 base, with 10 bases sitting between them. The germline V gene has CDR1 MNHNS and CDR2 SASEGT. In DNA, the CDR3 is TGTGCCAGCAGGGCAACAGGGTCCTACGAGCAGTACTTC. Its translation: CASRATGSYEQYF.

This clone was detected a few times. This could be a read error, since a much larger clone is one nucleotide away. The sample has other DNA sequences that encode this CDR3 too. Here the CDR3 DNA reads TGCAGTGCTAGAGATACCCAAACGCTAAAGTCCGATACGCAGTATTTT. Amino acids: CSARDTQTLKSDTQYF. This rearrangement joins TRBV20-1 to TRBJ2-3; no reliable D call. Trimming left V 0 bases short and J 6 bases short, with 19 bases between. The CDR3 sequence is 16 residues long. CDR1 is DFQATT, CDR2 SNEGSKA, per germline (reference sequence).

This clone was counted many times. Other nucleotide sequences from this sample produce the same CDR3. Written as DNA, the CDR3 is TGTGCCAGCAGCTACGACCAATCGGTGCAGTACTTC. Its protein product is CASSYDQSVQYF. This chain connects TRBV7-9 to TRBJ2-7, with unresolved D. This CDR3 comprises 12 residues. Trimming stripped 4 bases from V and 9 bases from J, with 13 bases between. Germline CDR1 and CDR2: SEHNR and FQNEAQ (reference sequence).

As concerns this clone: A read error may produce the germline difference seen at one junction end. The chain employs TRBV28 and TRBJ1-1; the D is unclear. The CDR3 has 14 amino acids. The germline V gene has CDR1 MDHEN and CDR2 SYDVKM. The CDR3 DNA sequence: TGTGCCTGCAGTTCGCCTGCGTTGAACACTGAAGCTTTCTTT. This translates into CACSSPALNTEAFF.

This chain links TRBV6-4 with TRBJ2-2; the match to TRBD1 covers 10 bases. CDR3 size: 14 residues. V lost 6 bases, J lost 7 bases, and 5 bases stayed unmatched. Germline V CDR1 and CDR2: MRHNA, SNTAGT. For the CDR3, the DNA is TGTGCCAGCAGGGAGACAGGGGGCGGCGGGGAGCTGTTTTTT. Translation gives CASRETGGGGELFF.

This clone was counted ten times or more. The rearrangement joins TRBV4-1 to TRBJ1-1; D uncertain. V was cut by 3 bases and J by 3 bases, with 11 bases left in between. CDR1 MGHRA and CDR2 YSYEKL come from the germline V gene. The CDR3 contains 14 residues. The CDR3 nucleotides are TGCGCCAGCAGCCACCCGGGCCAGGACACTGAAGCTTTCTTT. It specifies CASSHPGQDTEAFF.

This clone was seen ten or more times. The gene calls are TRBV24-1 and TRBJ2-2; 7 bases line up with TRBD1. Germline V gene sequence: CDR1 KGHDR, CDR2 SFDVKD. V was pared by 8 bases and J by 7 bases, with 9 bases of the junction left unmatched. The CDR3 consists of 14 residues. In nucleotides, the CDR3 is TGTGCCACCAAGGGGACAGACCTAAGCGGGGAGCTGTTTTTT. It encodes CATKGTDLSGELFF.

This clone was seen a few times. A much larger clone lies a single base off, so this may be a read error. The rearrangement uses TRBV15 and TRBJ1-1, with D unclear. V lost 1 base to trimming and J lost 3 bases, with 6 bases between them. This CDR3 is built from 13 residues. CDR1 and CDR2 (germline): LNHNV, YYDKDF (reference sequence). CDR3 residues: CATSRVSDTEAFF. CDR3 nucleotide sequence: TGTGCCACCAGCAGAGTGTCCGACACTGAAGCTTTCTTT.

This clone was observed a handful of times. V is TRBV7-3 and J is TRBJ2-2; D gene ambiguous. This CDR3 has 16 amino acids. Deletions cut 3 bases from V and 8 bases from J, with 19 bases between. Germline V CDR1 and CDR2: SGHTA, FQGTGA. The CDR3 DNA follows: TGTGCCAGCAGCTTTTGCCTATGCTTGTCTAAAGGGGAGCTGTTTTTT. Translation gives CASSFCLCLSKGELFF. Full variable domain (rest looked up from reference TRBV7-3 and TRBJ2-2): GAGVSQTPSNKVTEKGKYVELRCDPISGHTALYWYRQSLGQGPEFLIYFQGTGAADDSGLPNDRFFAVRPEGSVSTLKIQRTERGDSAVYLCASSFCLCLSKGELFFGEGSRLTVL.

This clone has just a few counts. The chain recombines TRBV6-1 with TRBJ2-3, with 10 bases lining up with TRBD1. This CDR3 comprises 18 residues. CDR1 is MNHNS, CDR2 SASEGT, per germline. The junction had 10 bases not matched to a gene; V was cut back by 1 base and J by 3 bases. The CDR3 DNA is TGTGCCAGCAGTGAAGGGAGTGGGACAGGGGACCAAACAGATACGCAGTATTTT. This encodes CASSEGSGTGDQTDTQYF.

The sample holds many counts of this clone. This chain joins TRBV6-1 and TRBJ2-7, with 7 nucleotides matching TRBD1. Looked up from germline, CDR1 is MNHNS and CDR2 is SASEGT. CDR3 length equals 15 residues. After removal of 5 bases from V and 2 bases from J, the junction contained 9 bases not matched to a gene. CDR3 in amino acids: CASSSRQGRAYEQYF. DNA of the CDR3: TGTGCCAGCAGTAGTCGACAGGGAAGAGCCTACGAGCAGTACTTC.

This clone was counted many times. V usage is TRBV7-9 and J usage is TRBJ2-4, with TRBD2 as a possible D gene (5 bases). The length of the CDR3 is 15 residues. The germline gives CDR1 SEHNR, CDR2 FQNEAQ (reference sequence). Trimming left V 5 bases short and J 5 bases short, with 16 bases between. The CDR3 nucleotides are TGTGCCAGCAGCCCCCGGGGAACTGGGGAAAACATTCAGTACTTC. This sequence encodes CASSPRGTGENIQYF.

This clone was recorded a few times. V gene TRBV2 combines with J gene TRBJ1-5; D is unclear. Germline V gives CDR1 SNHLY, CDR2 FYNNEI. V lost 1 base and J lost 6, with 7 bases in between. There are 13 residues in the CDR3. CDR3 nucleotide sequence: TGTGCCAGCAGTGAAGAGGGAGGTCAGCCCCAGCATTTT. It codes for CASSEEGGQPQHF.

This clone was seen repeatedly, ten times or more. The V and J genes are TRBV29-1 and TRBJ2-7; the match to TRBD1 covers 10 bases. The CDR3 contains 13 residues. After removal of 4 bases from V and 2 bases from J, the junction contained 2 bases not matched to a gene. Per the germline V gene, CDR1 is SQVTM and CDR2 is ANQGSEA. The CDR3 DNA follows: TGCAGCGTTGGGACAGGGGGACCCTACGAGCAGTACTTC. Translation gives CSVGTGGPYEQYF.

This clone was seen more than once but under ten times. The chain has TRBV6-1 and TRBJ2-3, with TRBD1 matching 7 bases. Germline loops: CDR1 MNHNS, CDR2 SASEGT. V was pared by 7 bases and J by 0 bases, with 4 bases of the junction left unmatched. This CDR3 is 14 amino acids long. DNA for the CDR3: TGTGCCAGCACTCCACAGGGGAGCACAGATACGCAGTATTTT. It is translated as CASTPQGSTDTQYF.

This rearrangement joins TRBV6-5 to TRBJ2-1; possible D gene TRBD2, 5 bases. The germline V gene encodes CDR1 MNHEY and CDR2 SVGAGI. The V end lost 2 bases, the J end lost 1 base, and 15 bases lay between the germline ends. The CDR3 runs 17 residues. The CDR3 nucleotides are TGTGCCAGCAGTTACCCCACATTTAGAGGGTCCTACAATGAGCAGTTCTTC. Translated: CASSYPTFRGSYNEQFF.

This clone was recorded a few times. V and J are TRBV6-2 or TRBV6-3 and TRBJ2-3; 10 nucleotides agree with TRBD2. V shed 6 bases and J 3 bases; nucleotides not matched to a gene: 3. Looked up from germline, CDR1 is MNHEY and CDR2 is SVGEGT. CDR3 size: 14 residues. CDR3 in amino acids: CASSSSGSTDTQYF. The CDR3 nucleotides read TGTGCCAGCAGCTCTAGCGGGAGTACAGATACGCAGTATTTT.

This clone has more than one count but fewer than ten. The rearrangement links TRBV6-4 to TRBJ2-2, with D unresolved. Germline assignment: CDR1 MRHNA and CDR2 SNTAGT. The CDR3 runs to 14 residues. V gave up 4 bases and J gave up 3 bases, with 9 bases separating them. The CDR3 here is CASSVATDTGELFF. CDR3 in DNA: TGTGCCAGCAGTGTCGCTACAGACACCGGGGAGCTGTTTTTT.

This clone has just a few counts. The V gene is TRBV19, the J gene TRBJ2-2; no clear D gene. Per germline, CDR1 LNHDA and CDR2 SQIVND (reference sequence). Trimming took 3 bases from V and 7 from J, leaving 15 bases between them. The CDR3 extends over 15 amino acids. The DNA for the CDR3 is TGTGCCAGTAGTATCAAGGTTTTGTTAATCGGGGAGCTGTTTTTT. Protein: CASSIKVLLIGELFF.

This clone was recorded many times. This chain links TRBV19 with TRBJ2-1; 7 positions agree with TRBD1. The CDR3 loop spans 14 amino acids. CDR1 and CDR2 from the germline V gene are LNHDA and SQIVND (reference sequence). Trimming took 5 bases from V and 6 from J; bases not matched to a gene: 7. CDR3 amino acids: CASSRQGEGNEQFF. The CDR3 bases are TGTGCCAGTAGTCGACAGGGAGAGGGCAATGAGCAGTTCTTC.

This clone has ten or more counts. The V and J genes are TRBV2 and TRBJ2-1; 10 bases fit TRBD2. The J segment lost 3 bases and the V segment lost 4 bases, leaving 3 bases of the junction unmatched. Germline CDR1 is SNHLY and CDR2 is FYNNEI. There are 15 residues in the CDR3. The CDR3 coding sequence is TGTGCCAGCAGTGGTTGGACTAGCGGCTACAATGAGCAGTTCTTC. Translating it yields CASSGWTSGYNEQFF.

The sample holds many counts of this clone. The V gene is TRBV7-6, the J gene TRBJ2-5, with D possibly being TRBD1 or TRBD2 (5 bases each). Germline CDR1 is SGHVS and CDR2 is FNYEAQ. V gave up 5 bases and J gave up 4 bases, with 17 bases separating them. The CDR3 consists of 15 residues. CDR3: CASSLVGVPRETQYF. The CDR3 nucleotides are TGTGCCAGCAGCCTAGTGGGGGTGCCACGAGAGACCCAGTACTTC.